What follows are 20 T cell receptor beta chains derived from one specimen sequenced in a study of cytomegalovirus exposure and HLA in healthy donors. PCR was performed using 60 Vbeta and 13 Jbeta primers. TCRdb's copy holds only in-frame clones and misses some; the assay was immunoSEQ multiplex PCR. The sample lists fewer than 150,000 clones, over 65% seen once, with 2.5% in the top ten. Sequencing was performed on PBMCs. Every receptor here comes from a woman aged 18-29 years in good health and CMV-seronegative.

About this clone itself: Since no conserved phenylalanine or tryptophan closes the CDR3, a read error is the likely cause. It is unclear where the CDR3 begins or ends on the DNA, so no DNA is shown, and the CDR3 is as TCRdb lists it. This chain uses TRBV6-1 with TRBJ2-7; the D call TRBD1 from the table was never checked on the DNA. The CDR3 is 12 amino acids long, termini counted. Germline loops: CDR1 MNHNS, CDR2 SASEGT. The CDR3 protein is CASSARDREDSG.

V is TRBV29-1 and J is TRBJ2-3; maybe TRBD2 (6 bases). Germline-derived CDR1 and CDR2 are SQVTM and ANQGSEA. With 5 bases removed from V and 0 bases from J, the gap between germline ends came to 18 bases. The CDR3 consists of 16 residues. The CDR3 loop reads CSVTRAEGVSTDTQYF. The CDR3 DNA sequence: TGCAGCGTTACTCGGGCGGAGGGAGTAAGCACAGATACGCAGTATTTT.

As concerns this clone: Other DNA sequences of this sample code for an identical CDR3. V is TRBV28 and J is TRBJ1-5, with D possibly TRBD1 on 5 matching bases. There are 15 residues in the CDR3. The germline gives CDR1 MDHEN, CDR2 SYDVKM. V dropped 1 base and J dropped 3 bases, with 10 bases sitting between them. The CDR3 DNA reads TGTGCCAGCAGTTTATACGGGGGTTCCAATCAGCCCCAGCATTTT. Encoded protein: CASSLYGGSNQPQHF.

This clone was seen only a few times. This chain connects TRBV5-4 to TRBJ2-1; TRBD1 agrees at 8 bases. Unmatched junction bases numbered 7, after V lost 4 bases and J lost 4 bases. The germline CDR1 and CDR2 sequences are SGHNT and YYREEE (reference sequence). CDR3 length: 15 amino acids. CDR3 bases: TGTGCCAGCAGCACTTGGACAGGGAGATACAATGAGCAGTTCTTC. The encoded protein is CASSTWTGRYNEQFF.

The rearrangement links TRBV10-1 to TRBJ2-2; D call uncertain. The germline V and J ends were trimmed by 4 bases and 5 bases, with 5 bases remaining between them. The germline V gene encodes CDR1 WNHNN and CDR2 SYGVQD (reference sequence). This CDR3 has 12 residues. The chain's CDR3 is CASSGVTGELFF. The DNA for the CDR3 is TGCGCCAGCAGTGGAGTAACCGGGGAGCTGTTTTTT.

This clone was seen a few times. The DNA of the CDR3 is TGTGCCAGCATTTCCGGGACTGTTTCCTACGAGCAGTACTTC. Protein: CASISGTVSYEQYF. The rearrangement uses TRBV2 and TRBJ2-7; possible D gene TRBD2, 6 bases. V lost 7 bases and J lost 1, with 14 bases in between. The CDR3 covers 14 residues. In germline, CDR1 is SNHLY, CDR2 FYNNEI.

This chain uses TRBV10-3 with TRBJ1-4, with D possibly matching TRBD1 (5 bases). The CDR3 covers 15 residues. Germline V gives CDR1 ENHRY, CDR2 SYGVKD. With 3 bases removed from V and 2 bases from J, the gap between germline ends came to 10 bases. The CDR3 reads CAISDPGVTNEKLFF. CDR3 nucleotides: TGTGCCATCAGTGACCCGGGGGTGACTAATGAAAAACTGTTTTTT.

The CDR3 reads CASSPILTEFNTEAFF. The CDR3 DNA follows: TGTGCCAGCTCTCCCATCCTGACAGAATTTAACACTGAAGCTTTCTTT. The chain is built from TRBV18 and TRBJ1-1; D perhaps matches TRBD1 (5 bases). CDR3 size: 16 residues. V was clipped by 6 bases and J by 2 bases, with 19 bases between them. Germline V gives CDR1 KGHSH, CDR2 LQKENI.

CDR3 residues: CASRLSGGAPTYNEQFF. Here the CDR3 DNA reads TGTGCCAGCAGACTTAGCGGGGGGGCCCCGACCTACAATGAGCAGTTCTTC. The rearrangement joins TRBV5-4 to TRBJ2-1; 11 bases align to TRBD2. Germline V gives CDR1 SGHNT, CDR2 YYREEE (reference sequence). CDR3 length: 17 residues. V gave up 5 bases and J gave up 2 bases; unmatched junction bases: 9.

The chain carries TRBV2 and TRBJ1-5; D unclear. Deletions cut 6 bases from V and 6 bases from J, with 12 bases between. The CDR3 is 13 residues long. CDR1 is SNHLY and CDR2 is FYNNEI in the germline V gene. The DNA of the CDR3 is TGTGCCAGCAGGCCCGAGGCTGTTCAGCCCCAGCATTTT. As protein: CASRPEAVQPQHF.

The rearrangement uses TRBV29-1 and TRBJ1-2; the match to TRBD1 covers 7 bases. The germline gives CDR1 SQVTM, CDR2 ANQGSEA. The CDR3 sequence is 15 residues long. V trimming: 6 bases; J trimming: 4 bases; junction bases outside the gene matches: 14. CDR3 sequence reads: CSVGTESPLAYGYTF. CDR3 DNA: TGCAGCGTCGGGACAGAGAGCCCGCTGGCCTATGGCTACACCTTC. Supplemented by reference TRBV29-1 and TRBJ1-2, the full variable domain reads SAVISQKPSRDICQRGTSLTIQCQVDSQVTMMFWYRQQPGQSLTLIATANQGSEATYESGFVIDKFPISRPNLTFSTLTVSNMSPEDSSIYLCSVGTESPLAYGYTFGSGTRLTVV.

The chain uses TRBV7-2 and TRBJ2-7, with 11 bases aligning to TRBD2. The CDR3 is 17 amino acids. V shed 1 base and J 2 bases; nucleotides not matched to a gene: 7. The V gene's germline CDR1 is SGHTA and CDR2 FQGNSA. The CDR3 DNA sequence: TGTGCCAGCAGCTTAGTCCTAGCGGGAGGTCGTCCCTACGAGCAGTACTTC. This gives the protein CASSLVLAGGRPYEQYF.

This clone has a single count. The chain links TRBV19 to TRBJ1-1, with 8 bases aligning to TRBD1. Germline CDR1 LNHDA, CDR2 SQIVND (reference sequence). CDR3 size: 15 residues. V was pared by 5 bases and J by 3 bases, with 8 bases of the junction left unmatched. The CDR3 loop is CASSVTGGRDTEAFF. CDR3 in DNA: TGTGCCAGTAGTGTCACAGGGGGTCGGGACACTGAAGCTTTCTTT.

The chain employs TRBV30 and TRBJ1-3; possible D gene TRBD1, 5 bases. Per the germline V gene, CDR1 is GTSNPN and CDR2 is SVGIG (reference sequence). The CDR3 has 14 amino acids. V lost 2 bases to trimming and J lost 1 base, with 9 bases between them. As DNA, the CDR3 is TGTGCCTGGAGTCTCCGGACATCTGGAAACACCATATATTTT. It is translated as CAWSLRTSGNTIYF.

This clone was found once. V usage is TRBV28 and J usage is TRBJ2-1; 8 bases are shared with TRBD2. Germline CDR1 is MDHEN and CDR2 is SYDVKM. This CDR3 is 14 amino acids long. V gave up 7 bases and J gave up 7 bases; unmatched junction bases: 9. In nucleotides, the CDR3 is TGTGCCAGCAAAACGGGGGGGCGAAGGAATGAGCAGTTCTTC. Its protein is CASKTGGRRNEQFF.

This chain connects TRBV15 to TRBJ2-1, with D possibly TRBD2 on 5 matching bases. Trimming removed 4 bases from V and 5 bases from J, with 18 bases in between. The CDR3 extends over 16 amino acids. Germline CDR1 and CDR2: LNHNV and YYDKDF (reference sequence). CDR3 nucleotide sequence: TGTGCCACCAGCATCCTGGCGGGTCCAACGAACAATGAGCAGTTCTTC. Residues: CATSILAGPTNNEQFF.

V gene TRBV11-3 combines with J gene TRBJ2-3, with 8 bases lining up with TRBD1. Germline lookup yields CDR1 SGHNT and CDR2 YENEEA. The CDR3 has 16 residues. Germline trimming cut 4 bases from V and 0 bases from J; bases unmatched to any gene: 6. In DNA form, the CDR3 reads TGTGCCAGCAGCTCACTGGGACAGGTTAGCACAGATACGCAGTATTTT. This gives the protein CASSSLGQVSTDTQYF.

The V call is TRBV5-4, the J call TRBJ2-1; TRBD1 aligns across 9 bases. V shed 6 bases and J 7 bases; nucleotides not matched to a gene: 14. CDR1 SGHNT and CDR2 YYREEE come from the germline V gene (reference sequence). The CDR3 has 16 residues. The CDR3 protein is CASTRGGQGIVNEQFF. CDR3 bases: TGTGCCAGCACCCGGGGCGGACAGGGGATAGTAAATGAGCAGTTCTTC.

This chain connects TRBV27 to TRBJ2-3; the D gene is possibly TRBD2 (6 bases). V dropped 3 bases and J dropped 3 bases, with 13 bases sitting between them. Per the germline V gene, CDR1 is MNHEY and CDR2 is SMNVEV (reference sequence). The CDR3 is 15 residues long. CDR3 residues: CASSLSRGKTDTQYF. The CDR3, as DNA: TGTGCCAGCAGTTTGTCCCGGGGGAAGACAGATACGCAGTATTTT.

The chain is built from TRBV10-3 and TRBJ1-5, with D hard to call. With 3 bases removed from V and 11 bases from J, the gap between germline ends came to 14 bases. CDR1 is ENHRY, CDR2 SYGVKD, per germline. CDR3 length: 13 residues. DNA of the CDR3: TGTGCCATCAGTGACGTTTCGGGGTTGGCCCAGCATTTT. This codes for CAISDVSGLAQHF.